The 18 T cell receptor beta chains reported below all come from one sample, sequenced in a study of T cell changes during pregnancy in multiple sclerosis. TCRdb keeps only in-frame clones here, not all; method: immunoSEQ multiplex PCR. The sample consists of about 28,000 clones, roughly nine tenths of them appearing once. This material consisted of peripheral blood, taken in the first trimester of pregnancy. The receptors originated from a female donor in good health, enrolled as a control in a pregnancy study.

The chain links TRBV15 to TRBJ2-7; TRBD1 matches 10 bases. V shed 4 bases and J 3 bases; nucleotides not matched to a gene: 3. The CDR3 spans 14 residues. The germline gives CDR1 LNHNV, CDR2 YYDKDF (reference sequence). This CDR3 is CATSTRDRGYEQYF. The DNA of the CDR3 is TGTGCCACCAGCACCCGGGACAGGGGCTACGAGCAGTACTTC. Looking up the rest from reference TRBV15 and TRBJ2-7 gives the full variable domain: DAMVIQNPRYQVTQFGKPVTLSCSQTLNHNVMYWYQQKSSQAPKLLFHYYDKDFNNEADTPDNFQSRRPNTSFCFLDIRSPGLGDTAMYLCATSTRDRGYEQYFGPGTRLTVT.

V and J are TRBV6-1 and TRBJ2-7, with a possible D match to TRBD1 (5 bases). CDR1 and CDR2 from the germline V gene are MNHNS and SASEGT. V was trimmed by 6 bases and J by 2 bases, leaving 17 bases between them. This CDR3 is 15 amino acids long. The CDR3 loop is CASSPQDIDTYEQYF. CDR3 coding DNA: TGTGCCAGCAGCCCACAGGATATTGACACCTACGAGCAGTACTTC.

This chain connects TRBV4-3 to TRBJ1-2; possibly TRBD1 for D (5 bases). There are 14 residues in the CDR3. V was clipped by 0 bases and J by 8 bases, with 13 bases between them. Germline values: CDR1 LGHNA, CDR2 YSLEER. The CDR3 DNA follows: TGCGCCAGCAGCCAAGATCCCAGGGTCGGCGGCTACACCTTC. Translation: CASSQDPRVGGYTF.

The chain joins TRBV5-8 to TRBJ1-5, with 8 positions matching TRBD1. The CDR3 loop spans 14 amino acids. V shed 7 bases and J 4 bases; nucleotides not matched to a gene: 7. Germline V gene lookup returns CDR1 SGHTS and CDR2 YDEGEE. The CDR3 sequence: CASFDRGRNQPQHF. CDR3 nucleotides: TGTGCCAGCTTCGACAGGGGTCGGAATCAGCCCCAGCATTTT.

This clone was seen a single time. The genes are TRBV6-5 and TRBJ2-3; 12 bases fit TRBD2. Losses at the gene ends were 5 bases for V and 6 bases for J; bases not matched to a gene: 3. CDR1 and CDR2 (germline): MNHEY, SVGAGI. The CDR3 consists of 14 residues. Here the CDR3 reads CASSRLAGADTQYF. The CDR3 DNA sequence: TGTGCCAGCAGTCGACTAGCGGGAGCCGATACGCAGTATTTT.

The chain links TRBV11-2 to TRBJ1-2; D gene unclear. The germline V gene encodes CDR1 SGHAT and CDR2 FQNNGV. CDR3 length: 17 residues. The V end lost 5 bases, the J end lost 0 bases, and 19 bases lay between the germline ends. The CDR3 spells CASSPLGGSVANYGYTF. The CDR3 DNA sequence: TGTGCCAGCAGCCCCCTCGGCGGGAGCGTAGCTAACTATGGCTACACCTTC.

This chain joins TRBV7-6 and TRBJ2-5, with TRBD2 matching 11 bases. V dropped 2 bases and J dropped 5; count of bases not matched to a gene: 10. The germline V gene has CDR1 SGHVS and CDR2 FNYEAQ. This CDR3 spans 17 amino acids. CDR3 nucleotides: TGTGCCAGCAGCTTACCGGGCCTAGCGGGGGGCGGTGAGACCCAGTACTTC. Protein sequence: CASSLPGLAGGGETQYF.

The J gene is TRBJ1-1, the V gene TRBV6-6, with D unclear. The CDR3 spans 11 residues. V was clipped by 6 bases and J by 4 bases, with 6 bases between them. Germline V CDR1 and CDR2: MNHNY, SVGAGI (reference sequence). The CDR3 region is CASRLGTEAFF. The CDR3 nucleotides read TGTGCCAGCAGACTAGGCACTGAAGCTTTCTTT.

The rearrangement joins TRBV7-9 to TRBJ1-2, with 8 bases lining up with TRBD1. V shed 2 bases and J 4 bases; nucleotides not matched to a gene: 15. Germline V CDR1 and CDR2: SEHNR, FQNEAQ (reference sequence). This CDR3 has 18 residues. The CDR3 sequence is CASSLSPGQEFLGYGYTF. The CDR3 nucleotides are TGTGCCAGCAGCTTAAGCCCGGGACAGGAGTTTTTGGGCTATGGCTACACCTTC.

CDR3 in amino acids: CAIIRDRGSNTEAFF. The CDR3 nucleotides are TGTGCCATCATTCGGGACAGGGGGTCTAACACTGAAGCTTTCTTT. The genes are TRBV10-3 and TRBJ1-1; TRBD1 aligns across 11 bases. The CDR3 is made up of 15 amino acids. With V trimmed by 7 bases and J by 2 bases, 6 bases remained unmatched. CDR1 ENHRY and CDR2 SYGVKD come from the germline V gene.

V gene TRBV29-1 combines with J gene TRBJ1-2; TRBD1 is a possible D gene (5 bases). CDR1 is SQVTM and CDR2 is ANQGSEA in the germline V gene. Trimming removed 5 bases at V and 8 bases at J, with 18 bases between. This CDR3 contains 13 residues. DNA of the CDR3: TGCAGCGTTCGAACGGGGGATTTTGGGGGCTACACCTTC. Translated, it gives CSVRTGDFGGYTF.

About this clone: Germline is not matched at one junction end, which may reflect a read error. The rearrangement uses TRBV5-6 and TRBJ1-2; 10 bases map to TRBD1. Germline V CDR1 and CDR2: SGHDT, YYEEEE. The CDR3 length is 14 residues. The CDR3 DNA follows: TGTACCAGCAGCCCCGTAGGACAGGGGGGTGGCTACACCTTC. Its protein is CTSSPVGQGGGYTF.

This chain uses TRBV5-4 with TRBJ2-2, with 7 bases identical to TRBD2. Germline values: CDR1 SGHNT, CDR2 YYREEE (reference sequence). The junction had 10 bases not matched to a gene; V was cut back by 3 bases and J by 5 bases. The CDR3 sequence is 16 residues long. The CDR3 protein is CASSSRAGRVTGELFF. The CDR3 DNA sequence: TGTGCCAGCAGCTCCAGAGCGGGAAGGGTTACCGGGGAGCTGTTTTTT.

The genes are TRBV7-2 and TRBJ2-3, with TRBD2 matching over 7 bases. The CDR3 is made up of 15 amino acids. With V trimmed by 1 base and J by 4 bases, 5 bases remained unmatched. CDR1 SGHTA and CDR2 FQGNSA come from the germline V gene. CDR3 loop: CASSLGGRASDTQYF. CDR3 DNA sequence: TGTGCCAGCAGCTTAGGAGGGAGGGCCTCAGATACGCAGTATTTT.

The genes are TRBV2 and TRBJ2-3, with 12 bases identical to TRBD2. The CDR3 runs to 18 residues. V dropped 6 bases and J dropped 0; count of bases not matched to a gene: 10. Looked up from germline, CDR1 is SNHLY and CDR2 is FYNNEI. CDR3 amino acids: CASREGTSGSPSTDTQYF. The CDR3 DNA reads TGTGCCAGCAGAGAGGGGACTAGCGGGTCCCCTAGCACAGATACGCAGTATTTT.

This chain joins TRBV7-8 and TRBJ2-7, with TRBD2 matching over 11 bases. Looked up from germline, CDR1 is SGHVS and CDR2 is FQNEAQ. The V and J ends lost 4 bases and 5 bases, in that order; junction bases with no gene match: 13. The CDR3 loop spans 17 amino acids. The CDR3 nucleotides read TGTGCCAGCAGCTCCGCTAGCGGGAGGAACTCCGCCCACGAGCAGTACTTC. Translated, it gives CASSSASGRNSAHEQYF.

The DNA for the CDR3 is TGTGCCAGCAGCTTGTTGGGAGTCTCCTACGAGCAGTACTTC. Translating it yields CASSLLGVSYEQYF. This chain connects TRBV5-4 to TRBJ2-7; D might be TRBD2 (5 bases). The V gene lost 1 base and the J gene lost 0 bases, with 8 bases spanning the gap. CDR1 is SGHNT and CDR2 is YYREEE in the germline V gene (reference sequence). The CDR3 extends over 14 amino acids. The variable domain in full, with the rest retrieved from reference TRBV5-4 and TRBJ2-7, is ETGVTQSPTHLIKTRGQQVTLRCSSQSGHNTVSWYQQALGQGPQFIFQYYREEENGRGNFPPRFSGLQFPNYSSELNVNALELDDSALYLCASSLLGVSYEQYFGPGTRLTVT.

V is TRBV6-1 and J is TRBJ2-1; TRBD2 matches 9 bases. Germline loops: CDR1 MNHNS, CDR2 SASEGT. CDR3 length: 13 amino acids. V lost 8 bases to trimming and J lost 7 bases; unmatched junction nucleotides: 6. The CDR3 loop is CASLAGPPNEQFF. CDR3 DNA sequence: TGTGCCAGCCTAGCGGGGCCACCTAATGAGCAGTTCTTC.